A single sample gave rise to the 12 T cell receptor beta chains below, sequenced in a study of T cell changes during pregnancy in multiple sclerosis. Produced via immunoSEQ multiplex PCR; TCRdb's table is partial and in-frame only. The sample holds about 17,000 clones, almost 85% seen once. The sample here was CD8+ T cells from peripheral blood mononuclear cells, taken in the third trimester of pregnancy. The receptors derive from a female donor in good health, enrolled as a control in a pregnancy study.

This chain connects TRBV6-1 to TRBJ1-1; D is undetermined. The CDR3 is 13 residues long. The germline V gene encodes CDR1 MNHNS and CDR2 SASEGT. Between the trimmed V and J ends, which lost 3 bases and 0 bases, there was a span of 5 bases. The CDR3 DNA sequence: TGTGCCAGCAGTGAGAGCATGAACACTGAAGCTTTCTTT. Amino acids: CASSESMNTEAFF.

This sequence joins TRBV30 and TRBJ1-1, with TRBD1 matching over 8 bases. V lost 0 bases, J lost 6 bases, and 12 bases stayed unmatched. The CDR3 consists of 16 residues. Germline V CDR1 and CDR2: GTSNPN, SVGIG (reference sequence). Written as DNA, the CDR3 is TGTGCCTGGAGTGTACTAATGGGGCAGGGGGCGGCTGAAGCTTTCTTT. This codes for CAWSVLMGQGAAEAFF.

This clone occurred once. DNA for the CDR3: TGCGCCAGCAGCGTTCGGGGACAGTTTATAGACAATGAGCAGTTCTTC. The encoded protein is CASSVRGQFIDNEQFF. The chain carries TRBV5-1 and TRBJ2-1; 7 positions agree with TRBD1. The germline gives CDR1 SGHRS, CDR2 YFSETQ. CDR3 length: 16 amino acids. J gave up 5 bases and V 4 bases, and 12 bases lay outside the gene matches. The complete variable domain, with remaining parts taken from reference TRBV5-1 and TRBJ2-1, reads KAGVTQTPRYLIKTRGQQVTLSCSPISGHRSVSWYQQTPGQGLQFLFEYFSETQRNKGNFPGRFSGRQFSNSRSEMNVSTLELGDSALYLCASSVRGQFIDNEQFFGPGTRLTVL.

The rearrangement uses TRBV25-1 and TRBJ1-1, with D perhaps TRBD1 (6 bases). The CDR3 is 11 residues long. Germline values: CDR1 MGHDK, CDR2 SYGVNS. The CDR3 protein is CAAGAGTEAFF. CDR3 coding DNA: TGTGCGGCAGGGGCGGGCACTGAAGCTTTCTTT.

The gene calls are TRBV9 and TRBJ2-7, with D uncertain. The ends were cut back, 0 bases at V and 7 bases at J, with 8 bases in the middle. Germline CDR1 SGDLS, CDR2 YYNGEE. This CDR3 spans 12 amino acids. The CDR3 region has the DNA TGTGCCAGCAGCGTAGACTCCGGGGAGCAGTACTTC. It translates to CASSVDSGEQYF. The full variable domain, in which reference TRBV9 and TRBJ2-7 provide the parts outside the CDR3, is DSGVTQTPKHLITATGQRVTLRCSPRSGDLSVYWYQQSLDQGLQFLIQYYNGEERAKGNILERFSAQQFPDLHSELNLSSLELGDSALYFCASSVDSGEQYFGPGTRLTVT.

The chain couples TRBV14 to TRBJ2-1, with TRBD2 matching 10 bases. Germline V CDR1 and CDR2: SGHDN, FVKESK. The CDR3 sequence is 15 residues long. Losses at the gene ends were 0 bases for V and 8 bases for J; bases not matched to a gene: 4. CDR3 amino acids: CASSQESGRAYEQFF. In DNA form, the CDR3 reads TGTGCCAGCAGCCAAGAGAGCGGGAGGGCCTATGAGCAGTTCTTC.

As DNA, the CDR3 is TGCAGCGTAGTAGCGGGGGAGTCCTACGAGCAGTACTTC. It codes for CSVVAGESYEQYF. This chain joins TRBV29-1 and TRBJ2-7; TRBD2 matches at 9 bases. The germline gives CDR1 SQVTM, CDR2 ANQGSEA. Trimming at V came to 6 bases and at J to 1 base, leaving 4 bases not matched to a gene. The CDR3 sequence is 13 residues long.

The J gene is TRBJ2-5, the V gene TRBV7-9; the match to TRBD2 covers 8 bases. Germline CDR1 and CDR2: SEHNR and FQNEAQ (reference sequence). V lost 1 base and J lost 7; bases outside the gene matches: 8. The CDR3 totals 15 residues. The CDR3 reads CASSLEASGPPTQYF. CDR3 sequence (DNA): TGTGCCAGCAGCTTAGAGGCTAGCGGGCCCCCGACCCAGTACTTC.

The chain has TRBV30 and TRBJ2-1, with 16 bases identical to TRBD2. V shed 7 bases and J 7 bases; nucleotides not matched to a gene: 16. CDR1 is GTSNPN and CDR2 is SVGIG in the germline V gene (reference sequence). The CDR3 has 18 amino acids. Here the CDR3 reads CAFTGTSGGAFRNNEQFF. The DNA of the CDR3 is TGTGCCTTTACCGGGACTAGCGGGGGGGCCTTTCGGAATAATGAGCAGTTCTTC.

V is TRBV10-3 and J is TRBJ2-5; 15 positions agree with TRBD2. Germline CDR1 ENHRY, CDR2 SYGVKD. V lost 11 bases to trimming and J lost 5 bases; unmatched junction nucleotides: 9. The CDR3 is made up of 15 amino acids. The CDR3 sequence: CAVGLAGGPSETQYF. The CDR3 bases are TGTGCCGTCGGACTAGCGGGGGGGCCCAGCGAGACCCAGTACTTC.

The rearrangement links TRBV6-1 to TRBJ2-1; TRBD2 matches 8 bases. Trimming at V came to 0 bases and at J to 12 bases, leaving 19 bases not matched to a gene. The CDR3 is 18 residues long. CDR1 MNHNS and CDR2 SASEGT come from the germline V gene. Written as DNA, the CDR3 is TGTGCCAGCAGTGAAGCCGCATTCGAGCGGGAGCCCCGGCGGGGGCAGTTCTTC. It is translated as CASSEAAFEREPRRGQFF.

The DNA of the CDR3 is TGTGCCAGCAGCTTAGATGTGACTAGCGGTTTGCATGAGCAGTTCTTC. Protein sequence: CASSLDVTSGLHEQFF. The J gene is TRBJ2-1, the V gene TRBV11-2, with TRBD2 matching over 9 bases. V was pared by 0 bases and J by 8 bases, with 8 bases of the junction left unmatched. The germline V gene encodes CDR1 SGHAT and CDR2 FQNNGV. There are 16 residues in the CDR3. Full variable domain (rest looked up from reference TRBV11-2 and TRBJ2-1): EAGVAQSPRYKIIEKRQSVAFWCNPISGHATLYWYQQILGQGPKLLIQFQNNGVVDDSQLPKDRFSAERLKGVDSTLKIQPAKLEDSAVYLCASSLDVTSGLHEQFFGPGTRLTVL.